This TCR beta chain originates from a study of PD-1 blockade in classical Hodgkin lymphoma. About the study: Patients received nivolumab 3 mg/kg intravenously every 2 weeks. Study results and caveats: Complete responders had baseline diversity similar to newly diagnosed patients. Exclusion removed patients who began nivolumab under 1 year after ASCT. Although disease activity or prior therapy may be involved, causes of the repertoire differences remain undefined.

The sample holds many counts of this clone. Its antigen is undetermined. All patients experienced relapse after autologous stem cell transplantation, and brentuximab vedotin exposure was variable. The method was immunoSEQ multiplex PCR; TCRdb's version includes in-frame clones alone and lacks a portion of them. Of about 98,000 clones in the sample, more than 80% were seen once. Trimming at V came to 4 bases and at J to 6 bases, leaving 6 bases not matched to a gene. Germline CDR1 SGHAT, CDR2 FQNNGV. The CDR3 has 13 residues. The chain joins TRBV11-2 to TRBJ2-7, with TRBD1 identical over 7 bases. This specimen consisted of peripheral blood mononuclear cells (PBMCs), obtained before the second cycle of nivolumab. This receptor was obtained from a human donor with classical Hodgkin lymphoma. The CDR3 region is CASSYRGEGEQYF. The CDR3 region has the DNA TGTGCCAGCAGCTACAGGGGCGAGGGCGAGCAGTACTTC.